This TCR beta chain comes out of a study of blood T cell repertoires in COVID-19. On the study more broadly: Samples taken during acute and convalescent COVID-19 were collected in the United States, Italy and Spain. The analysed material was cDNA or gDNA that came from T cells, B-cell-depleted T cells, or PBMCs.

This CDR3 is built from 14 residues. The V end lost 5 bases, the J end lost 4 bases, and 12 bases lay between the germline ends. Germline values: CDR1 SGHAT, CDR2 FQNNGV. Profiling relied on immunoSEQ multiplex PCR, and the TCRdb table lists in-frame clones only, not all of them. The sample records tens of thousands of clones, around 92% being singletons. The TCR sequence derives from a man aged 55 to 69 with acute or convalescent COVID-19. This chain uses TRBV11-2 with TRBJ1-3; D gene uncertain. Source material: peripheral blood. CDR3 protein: CASSGVIGGNTIYF. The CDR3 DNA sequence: TGTGCCAGCAGCGGCGTCATCGGGGGAAACACCATATATTTT.